This TCR beta chain was identified during a study of cytomegalovirus exposure and HLA in healthy donors. Notes on this clone: Its antigen is unknown.

Separate from the approximately 670-subject first cohort, the roughly 120-subject validation cohort was the one that the donors belonged to. The assay was immunoSEQ multiplex PCR, and TCRdb's table has in-frame clones only and misses some. This table has about 140,000 clones, roughly 81% appearing once. Study-wide results and limits: The authors confirmed in vitro that three CMV-associated chains were specific for CMV antigens. The authors listed over 150 TCR beta chains as cytomegalovirus-associated.

The V and J ends lost 2 bases and 0 bases respectively, with 16 bases between them. The length of the CDR3 is 17 residues. Germline CDR1 and CDR2: SGHTA and FQGNSA. The chain recombines TRBV7-2 with TRBJ1-2, with TRBD1 as a possible D gene (6 bases). Sequencing was done on a sample of PBMCs. This clonotype was sampled from a young woman in good health and CMV-seronegative. CDR3: CASSLQYLQGSNYGYTF. CDR3 DNA sequence: TGTGCCAGCAGCTTACAATATCTACAGGGATCTAACTATGGCTACACCTTC.